The clone carrying this T cell receptor beta chain was seen more than once but under ten times. These data originate in a study of blood T cell repertoires in COVID-19. The ends lost 4 bases at V and 1 base at J; junction bases unmatched: 2. This CDR3 comprises 14 residues. Germline V gene sequence: CDR1 MNHNY, CDR2 SVGAGI (reference sequence). Assignments of participants to cohorts depended upon their own reported clinical history. Recovered status in Cohort 3 required two negative PCRs, clearance, or symptom resolution. Using immunoSEQ multiplex PCR, the repertoire was profiled, and TCRdb retains in-frame clones only, with some absent. Among about 180,000 clones listed, about nine tenths were seen once.

The receptor was isolated from a woman between 18 and 29 years old who had recovered from COVID-19. Sequencing was done on a sample of PBMCs or T cells enriched from blood (not recorded which). The V call is TRBV6-6, the J call TRBJ1-1, with TRBD1 identical over 8 bases. DNA for the CDR3: TGTGCCAGCAGTTTAGGGACAGGGAACACTGAAGCTTTCTTT. Protein product: CASSLGTGNTEAFF.